This entry lists 32 T cell receptor beta chains sequenced from one sample in a study of PD-L1 blockade in urothelial cancer. Time point of the sample: pretreatment peripheral blood. Only in-frame clones appear in the TCRdb table, and some are missing; sequencing was by immunoSEQ multiplex PCR. The sample lists approximately 52,000 clones; approximately 85% were seen once. This sample comprised PBMCs, obtained around atezolizumab (anti-PD-L1) treatment. These receptors were taken from a man aged 65 to 85 with urothelial cancer.

The chain links TRBV6-5 to TRBJ1-1; D is perhaps TRBD1 (5 bases). The germline V gene has CDR1 MNHEY and CDR2 SVGAGI. The CDR3 has 15 residues. The ends were cut back, 2 bases at V and 2 bases at J, with 12 bases in the middle. CDR3 DNA sequence: TGTGCCAGCAGTTACGGGGGGGACGTCAACACTGAAGCTTTCTTT. This encodes CASSYGGDVNTEAFF.

CDR3 sequence (DNA): TGTGCCTGGAGTGCGTTTAATGAAAAACTGTTTTTT. The encoded protein is CAWSAFNEKLFF. The chain couples TRBV30 to TRBJ1-4; D not certain. CDR1 is GTSNPN and CDR2 is SVGIG in the germline V gene (reference sequence). This CDR3 region has 12 residues. Trimming cost V 1 base and J 4 bases, with 4 bases left between them. Looking up the rest from reference TRBV30 and TRBJ1-4 gives the full variable domain: SQTIHQWPATLVQPVGSPLSLECTVEGTSNPNLYWYRQAAGRGLQLLFYSVGIGQISSEVPQNLSASRPQDRQFILSSKKLLLSDSGFYLCAWSAFNEKLFFGSGTQLSVL.

The chain links TRBV2 to TRBJ1-1; 10 bases agree with TRBD1. The germline gives CDR1 SNHLY, CDR2 FYNNEI. The CDR3 has 18 residues. Losses at the gene ends were 6 bases for V and 2 bases for J; bases not matched to a gene: 15. CDR3 residues: CASRFLRDRGVFNTEAFF. CDR3 sequence (DNA): TGTGCCAGCAGATTTCTCCGGGACAGGGGAGTATTTAACACTGAAGCTTTCTTT.

This clone was observed a handful of times. The chain combines TRBV29-1 with TRBJ2-1; 9 bases fit TRBD2. CDR3 length: 17 residues. V lost 3 bases, J lost 0 bases, and 9 bases stayed unmatched. Germline loops: CDR1 SQVTM, CDR2 ANQGSEA. CDR3 protein: CSVDRTSEMISYNEQFF. The CDR3 DNA reads as TGCAGCGTTGACCGGACTAGCGAAATGATCTCCTACAATGAGCAGTTCTTC.

This clone has only a few counts. This rearrangement joins TRBV4-1 to TRBJ2-2; D not certain. The CDR3 sequence is 15 residues long. Trimming cost V 4 bases and J 2 bases, with 11 bases left between them. Per the germline V gene, CDR1 is MGHRA and CDR2 is YSYEKL. Written as DNA, the CDR3 is TGCGCCAGCAGCCCCCACCTACCAAACACCGGGGAGCTGTTTTTT. Its translation: CASSPHLPNTGELFF.

This clone was counted a single time. This chain joins TRBV11-2 and TRBJ2-1, with 11 bases lining up with TRBD2. Germline CDR1 and CDR2: SGHAT and FQNNGV. The length of the CDR3 is 15 residues. With V trimmed by 5 bases and J by 5 bases, 5 bases remained unmatched. In DNA, the CDR3 is TGTGCCAGCAGCCCCGCGGGACTAGCGGACAATGAGCAGTTCTTC. This sequence encodes CASSPAGLADNEQFF.

The rearrangement uses TRBV6-1 and TRBJ2-1; 7 bases agree with TRBD2. The germline V gene has CDR1 MNHNS and CDR2 SASEGT. V shed 1 base, J shed 12 bases, and the junction held 3 bases outside the gene matches. The CDR3 is made up of 12 amino acids. The CDR3 region is CASSEVVAGQFF. The CDR3 DNA reads TGTGCCAGCAGTGAAGTGGTAGCGGGGCAGTTCTTC.

This chain joins TRBV19 and TRBJ1-2, with D possibly TRBD1 on 6 matching bases. Germline V CDR1 and CDR2: LNHDA, SQIVND (reference sequence). CDR3 length equals 15 residues. Trimming stripped 1 base from V and 7 bases from J, with 16 bases between. CDR3 DNA sequence: TGTGCCAGTAGTATAGTCCCCAGGGGAGTGAGTGGCTACACCTTC. It codes for CASSIVPRGVSGYTF.

The chain is built from TRBV19 and TRBJ2-1; TRBD2 aligns across 8 bases. Germline V CDR1 and CDR2: LNHDA, SQIVND (reference sequence). J was trimmed by 4 bases and V by 7 bases; bases with no gene match: 3. The CDR3 is 13 residues long. In DNA, the CDR3 is TGTGCCAGTAAAACTAGCGGTTACAATGAGCAGTTCTTC. This translates into CASKTSGYNEQFF.

This rearrangement joins TRBV7-8 to TRBJ2-1, with D maybe TRBD1 (6 bases). The length of the CDR3 is 14 residues. V dropped 5 bases and J dropped 4 bases, with 12 bases sitting between them. In germline, CDR1 is SGHVS, CDR2 FQNEAQ. CDR3 coding DNA: TGTGCCAGCAGCACCTCAACAGGGTACAATGAGCAGTTCTTC. Translating it yields CASSTSTGYNEQFF.

The chain carries TRBV6-5 and TRBJ1-2; D gene uncertain. Germline CDR1 reads MNHEY; CDR2 reads SVGAGI. Deletions cut 5 bases from V and 8 bases from J, with 15 bases between. The CDR3 spans 13 residues. The CDR3 reads CASSTWPGGGYTF. As DNA, the CDR3 is TGTGCCAGCAGTACATGGCCGGGAGGGGGCTACACCTTC.

The rearrangement uses TRBV27 and TRBJ1-3, with no clear D. V lost 4 bases, J lost 0 bases, and 7 bases lay in between. The germline gives CDR1 MNHEY, CDR2 SMNVEV (reference sequence). The CDR3 length is 14 residues. The DNA for the CDR3 is TGTGCCAGCAGTTCGGGGTCCTCTGGAAACACCATATATTTT. As protein: CASSSGSSGNTIYF.

The gene calls are TRBV6-1 and TRBJ2-3, with a possible D match to TRBD2 (7 bases). The length of the CDR3 is 15 residues. V was shortened by 2 bases and J by 14 bases, with 23 bases between the two germline ends. The germline V gene encodes CDR1 MNHNS and CDR2 SASEGT. The CDR3 DNA reads as TGTGCCAGCAGTGAAAGGGGGGAGGGCTACAGATACGCGTATTTT. Amino acid sequence: CASSERGEGYRYAYF.

The chain joins TRBV13 to TRBJ2-4, with D uncertain. This CDR3 has 15 amino acids. The V gene's germline CDR1 is PRHDT and CDR2 FYEKMQ (reference sequence). V lost 5 bases and J 0 bases, leaving 11 bases between the germline ends. CDR3 sequence (DNA): TGTGCCAGCAGCCTGGTGGGCTTAGCCAAAAACATTCAGTACTTC. Translated: CASSLVGLAKNIQYF.

The chain employs TRBV9 and TRBJ2-7; 7 nucleotides align to TRBD1. In germline, CDR1 is SGDLS, CDR2 YYNGEE. This CDR3 comprises 14 residues. The V segment lost 5 bases and the J segment 2 bases; nucleotides outside the gene matches: 7. The CDR3 protein is CASSVDRNTYEQYF. CDR3 in DNA: TGTGCCAGCAGTGTGGACAGGAATACCTACGAGCAGTACTTC.

The V and J genes are TRBV7-6 and TRBJ2-1; TRBD2 is a possible D gene (6 bases). The V end lost 1 base, the J end lost 6 bases, and 7 bases lay between the germline ends. Germline CDR1 is SGHVS and CDR2 is FNYEAQ. The CDR3 spans 13 residues. The CDR3 nucleotides read TGTGCCAGCAGCTTAGGACTAGGCAATGAGCAGTTCTTC. Translation gives CASSLGLGNEQFF.

The rearrangement joins TRBV19 to TRBJ2-1; 8 bases are shared with TRBD2. V was clipped by 9 bases and J by 0 bases; unmatched bases: 7. Germline loops: CDR1 LNHDA, CDR2 SQIVND (reference sequence). The CDR3 spans 15 residues. The CDR3 DNA reads TGTGCCAGCGGACTAGCACTCTCCTCCTACAATGAGCAGTTCTTC. Protein product: CASGLALSSYNEQFF. Together with reference TRBV19 and TRBJ2-1, the CDR3 gives the full variable domain: DGGITQSPKYLFRKEGQNVTLSCEQNLNHDAMYWYRQDPGQGLRLIYYSQIVNDFQKGDIAEGYSVSREKKESFPLTVTSAQKNPTAFYLCASGLALSSYNEQFFGPGTRLTVL.

The rearrangement uses TRBV30 and TRBJ1-2, with D perhaps TRBD1 (5 bases). CDR3 length equals 13 residues. In germline, CDR1 is GTSNPN, CDR2 SVGIG (reference sequence). V was cut by 0 bases and J by 5 bases, with 10 bases left in between. The CDR3 region is CAWSVLAGYGYTF. The CDR3 bases are TGTGCCTGGAGTGTACTGGCAGGGTATGGCTACACCTTC. Full variable domain (outside the CDR3, taken from reference TRBV30 and TRBJ1-2): SQTIHQWPATLVQPVGSPLSLECTVEGTSNPNLYWYRQAAGRGLQLLFYSVGIGQISSEVPQNLSASRPQDRQFILSSKKLLLSDSGFYLCAWSVLAGYGYTFGSGTRLTVV.

The V gene is TRBV6-5, the J gene TRBJ2-1; 9 nucleotides align to TRBD2. Trimming took 6 bases from V and 2 from J; bases not matched to a gene: 5. From germline, CDR1 is MNHEY and CDR2 SVGAGI. This CDR3 is 15 amino acids long. The CDR3 region is CASRPSGNAYNEQFF. CDR3 nucleotide sequence: TGTGCCAGCAGGCCTAGCGGGAATGCCTACAATGAGCAGTTCTTC.

The chain carries TRBV11-2 and TRBJ2-1; D perhaps matches TRBD2 (5 bases). From germline, CDR1 is SGHAT and CDR2 FQNNGV. The CDR3 spans 16 residues. V lost 5 bases and J 7 bases, leaving 21 bases between the germline ends. The CDR3 sequence is CASSAQIGVAKNEQFF. CDR3 DNA: TGTGCCAGCAGCGCCCAGATTGGGGTAGCGAAGAATGAGCAGTTCTTC.

In its sample, this clone was seen a few times. The rearrangement joins TRBV6-5 to TRBJ2-2; possibly TRBD1 for D (6 bases). This CDR3 has 15 residues. V lost 4 bases, J lost 4 bases, and 13 bases lay in between. CDR1 MNHEY and CDR2 SVGAGI come from the germline V gene. The CDR3 bases are TGTGCCAGCAGTTCCGCAGGGGCTGGCACCGGGGAGCTGTTTTTT. Protein sequence: CASSSAGAGTGELFF.

The chain links TRBV5-5 to TRBJ1-1; 7 bases fit TRBD1. Trimming took 3 bases from V and 11 from J; bases not matched to a gene: 10. Germline assignment: CDR1 SGHKS and CDR2 YYEKEE (reference sequence). This CDR3 is 13 amino acids long. The CDR3 spells CASSSYRGLWAFF. The CDR3 coding sequence is TGTGCCAGCAGCTCCTACAGGGGACTTTGGGCTTTCTTT.

This chain joins TRBV7-9 and TRBJ1-2; TRBD1 aligns across 9 bases. The CDR3 is 14 residues long. Germline trimming cut 10 bases from V and 0 bases from J; bases unmatched to any gene: 6. Per the germline V gene, CDR1 is SEHNR and CDR2 is FQNEAQ (reference sequence). The CDR3 protein is CATRQGGANYGYTF. CDR3 DNA sequence: TGTGCCACCCGACAGGGGGGCGCTAACTATGGCTACACCTTC.

CDR3 DNA sequence: TGCGCCAGCAATAGCGGGAGTAGATCCTACGAGCAGTACTTC. It yields the protein CASNSGSRSYEQYF. The chain combines TRBV10-2 with TRBJ2-7; the match to TRBD2 covers 9 bases. Trimming removed 7 bases from V and 1 base from J; junction bases left unmatched: 5. Germline CDR1 reads WSHSY; CDR2 reads SAAADI. This CDR3 is 14 amino acids long.

The chain uses TRBV5-4 and TRBJ1-4; D is perhaps TRBD1 (5 bases). Looked up from germline, CDR1 is SGHNT and CDR2 is YYREEE (reference sequence). This CDR3 is 16 amino acids long. V lost 4 bases and J lost 4, with 17 bases in between. This CDR3 is CASSRTSRQGNEKLFF. In DNA, the CDR3 is TGTGCCAGCAGCAGAACTTCCAGGCAGGGTAATGAAAAACTGTTTTTT.

The rearrangement links TRBV2 to TRBJ1-5; D remains unclear. Per germline, CDR1 SNHLY and CDR2 FYNNEI. Deletions cut 4 bases from V and 4 bases from J, with 14 bases between. The CDR3 is made up of 15 amino acids. As DNA, the CDR3 is TGTGCCAGCAGTGTGACGGGAGACCCAAATCAGCCCCAGCATTTT. This translates into CASSVTGDPNQPQHF.

V usage is TRBV18 and J usage is TRBJ2-5, with D tentatively TRBD2 (6 bases). V gave up 3 bases and J gave up 9 bases, with 17 bases separating them. This CDR3 spans 14 amino acids. Germline CDR1 is KGHSH and CDR2 is LQKENI. CDR3 coding DNA: TGTGCCAGCTCACCGGGACTGCGGTGGTCGGCCCAGTACTTC. Translating gives CASSPGLRWSAQYF.

In DNA form, the CDR3 reads TGTGCCATCGGGGTGGAGGGGACTTACAATGAGCAGTTCTTC. Its protein is CAIGVEGTYNEQFF. The chain employs TRBV7-9 and TRBJ2-1, with TRBD2 as a possible D gene (6 bases). Trimming removed 10 bases from V and 4 bases from J, with 17 bases in between. Germline loops: CDR1 SEHNR, CDR2 FQNEAQ (reference sequence). The length of the CDR3 is 14 residues. Full variable domain (outside the CDR3, taken from reference TRBV7-9 and TRBJ2-1): DTGVSQNPRHKITKRGQNVTFRCDPISEHNRLYWYRQTLGQGPEFLTYFQNEAQLEKSRLLSDRFSAERPKGSFSTLEIQRTEQGDSAMYLCAIGVEGTYNEQFFGPGTRLTVL.

The chain combines TRBV28 with TRBJ2-3; D remains unclear. Trimming stripped 5 bases from V and 4 bases from J, with 13 bases between. Per the germline V gene, CDR1 is MDHEN and CDR2 is SYDVKM. The length of the CDR3 is 14 residues. The CDR3 region is CASSAPRRPDTQYF. In nucleotides, the CDR3 is TGTGCCAGCAGTGCCCCTAGGCGACCAGATACGCAGTATTTT.

V usage is TRBV6-5 and J usage is TRBJ1-2; maybe TRBD1 (6 bases). The CDR3 length is 14 residues. CDR1 MNHEY and CDR2 SVGAGI come from the germline V gene. V was cut by 2 bases and J by 8 bases, with 15 bases left in between. The CDR3 DNA is TGTGCCAGCAGTTACGCGAACCTCCAGGGGGGCTACACCTTC. It codes for CASSYANLQGGYTF.

The chain joins TRBV6-1 to TRBJ2-5, with D perhaps matching TRBD1 (5 bases). This CDR3 has 18 amino acids. Trimming removed 1 base from V and 2 bases from J, with 20 bases in between. Germline V gives CDR1 MNHNS, CDR2 SASEGT. CDR3 in amino acids: CASSEEWGRKAHQETQYF. The DNA for the CDR3 is TGTGCCAGCAGTGAAGAGTGGGGCAGAAAGGCGCATCAAGAGACCCAGTACTTC.

This chain connects TRBV7-9 to TRBJ1-2; D is perhaps TRBD1 (5 bases). There are 16 residues in the CDR3. Germline-derived CDR1 and CDR2 are SEHNR and FQNEAQ (reference sequence). V was shortened by 5 bases and J by 0 bases, with 16 bases between the two germline ends. The CDR3 DNA reads as TGTGCCAGCAGCCCGGGGGGGACTGAGGCTAACTATGGCTACACCTTC. Translating it yields CASSPGGTEANYGYTF.